The T cell receptor (beta chain) under discussion was sequenced for a study of Graves' ophthalmopathy and Graves' hyperthyroidism. Whole-study findings and limits: Appearing in blood as well were most expanded thyroid clonotypes above 0.001 frequency.

A word on this clonotype: Its antigen is undetermined.

For repertoire sequencing, the TCR beta CDR3 regions were amplified from RNA transcripts. The first round was an RT-PCR with HTBI primers, and the second round was a multiplex PCR. TCRdb fed the multiplex PCR reads into MiXCR, producing one record per CDR3 protein. The sample has 150,000 to 200,000 distinct CDR3 sequences, 35% to 45% seen once. V lost 4 bases and J lost 3; bases outside the gene matches: 7. The CDR3 contains 15 residues. The V gene's germline CDR1 is SGHTA and CDR2 FQGNSA. The receptor comes from a man aged 25 to 45 with Graves' ophthalmopathy. The sample comprised peripheral blood. This chain joins TRBV7-2 and TRBJ2-7; 9 bases are shared with TRBD1. CDR3 coding DNA: TGTGCCAGCAGCTACGTGGGGACAGGGTTCTACGAGCAGTACTTC. Translation: CASSYVGTGFYEQYF.